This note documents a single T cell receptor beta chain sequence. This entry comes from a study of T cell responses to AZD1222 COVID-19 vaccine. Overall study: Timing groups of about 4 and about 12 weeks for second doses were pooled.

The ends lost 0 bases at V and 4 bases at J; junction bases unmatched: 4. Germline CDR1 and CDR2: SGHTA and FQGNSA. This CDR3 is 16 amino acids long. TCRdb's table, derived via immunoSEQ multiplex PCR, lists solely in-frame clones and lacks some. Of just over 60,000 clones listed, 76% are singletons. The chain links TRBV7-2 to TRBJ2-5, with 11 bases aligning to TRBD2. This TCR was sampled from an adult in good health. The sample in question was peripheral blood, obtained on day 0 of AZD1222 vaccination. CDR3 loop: CASSLAVSGGVETQYF. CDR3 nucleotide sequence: TGTGCCAGCAGCTTAGCGGTTAGCGGGGGGGTAGAGACCCAGTACTTC.